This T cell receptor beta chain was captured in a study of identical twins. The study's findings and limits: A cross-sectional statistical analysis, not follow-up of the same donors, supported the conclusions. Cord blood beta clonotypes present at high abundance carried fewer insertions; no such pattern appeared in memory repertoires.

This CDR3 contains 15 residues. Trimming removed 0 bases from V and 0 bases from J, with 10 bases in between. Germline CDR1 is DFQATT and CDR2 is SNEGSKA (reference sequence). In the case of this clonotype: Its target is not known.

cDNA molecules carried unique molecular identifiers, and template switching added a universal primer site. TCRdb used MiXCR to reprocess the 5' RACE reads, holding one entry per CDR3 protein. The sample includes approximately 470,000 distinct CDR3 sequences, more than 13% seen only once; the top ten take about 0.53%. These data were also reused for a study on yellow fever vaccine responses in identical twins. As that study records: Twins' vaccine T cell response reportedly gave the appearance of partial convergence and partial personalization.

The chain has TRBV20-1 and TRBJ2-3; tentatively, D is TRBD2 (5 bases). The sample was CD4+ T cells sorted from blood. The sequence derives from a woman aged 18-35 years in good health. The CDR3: CSARDRGRSTDTQYF. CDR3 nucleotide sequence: TGCAGTGCTAGAGATCGGGGTAGAAGCACAGATACGCAGTATTTT.